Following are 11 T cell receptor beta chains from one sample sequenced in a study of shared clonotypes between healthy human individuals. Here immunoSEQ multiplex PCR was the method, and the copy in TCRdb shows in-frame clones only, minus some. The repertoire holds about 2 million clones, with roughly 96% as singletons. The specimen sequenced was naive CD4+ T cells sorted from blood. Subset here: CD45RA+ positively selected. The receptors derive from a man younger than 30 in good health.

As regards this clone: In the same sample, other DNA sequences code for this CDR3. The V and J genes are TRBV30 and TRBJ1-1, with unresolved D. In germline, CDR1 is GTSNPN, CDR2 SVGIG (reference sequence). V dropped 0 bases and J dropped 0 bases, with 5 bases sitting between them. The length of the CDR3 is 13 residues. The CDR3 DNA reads TGTGCCTGGAGTGTACTTGTGAACACTGAAGCTTTCTTT. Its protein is CAWSVLVNTEAFF.

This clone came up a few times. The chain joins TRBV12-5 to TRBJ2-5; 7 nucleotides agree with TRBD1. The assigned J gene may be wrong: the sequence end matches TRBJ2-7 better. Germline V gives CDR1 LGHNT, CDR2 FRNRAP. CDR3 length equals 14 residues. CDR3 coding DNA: TGTGCTAGTGGCCCGACAGGGTTTTCCTACGAGCAGTACTTC. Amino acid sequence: CASGPTGFSYEQYF.

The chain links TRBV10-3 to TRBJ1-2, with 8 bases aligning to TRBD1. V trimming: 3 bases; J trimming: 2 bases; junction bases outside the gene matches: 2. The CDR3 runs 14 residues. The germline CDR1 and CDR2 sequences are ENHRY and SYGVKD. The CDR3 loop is CAISEDRGNYGYTF. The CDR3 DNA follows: TGTGCCATCAGTGAAGACAGGGGCAACTATGGCTACACCTTC.

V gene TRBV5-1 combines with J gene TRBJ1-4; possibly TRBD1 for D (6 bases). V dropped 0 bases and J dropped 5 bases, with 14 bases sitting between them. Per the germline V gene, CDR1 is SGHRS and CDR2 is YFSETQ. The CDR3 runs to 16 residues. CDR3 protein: CASSLATGTMNEKLFF. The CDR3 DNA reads TGCGCCAGCAGCTTGGCCACCGGGACAATGAATGAAAAACTGTTTTTT.

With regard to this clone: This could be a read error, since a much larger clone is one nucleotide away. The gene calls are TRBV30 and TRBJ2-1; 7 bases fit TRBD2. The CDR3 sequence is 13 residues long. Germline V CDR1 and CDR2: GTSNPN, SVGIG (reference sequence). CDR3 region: CARSGGSYNEQFF. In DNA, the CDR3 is TGTGCCCGGAGTGGCGGGAGCTACAATGAGCAGTTCTTC.

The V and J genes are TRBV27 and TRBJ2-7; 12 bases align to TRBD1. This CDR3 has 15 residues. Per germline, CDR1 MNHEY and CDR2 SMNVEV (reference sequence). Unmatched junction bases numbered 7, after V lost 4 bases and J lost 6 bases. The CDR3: CASSSPGQGALEQYF. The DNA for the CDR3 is TGTGCCAGCAGTTCTCCGGGACAGGGGGCTCTCGAGCAGTACTTC.

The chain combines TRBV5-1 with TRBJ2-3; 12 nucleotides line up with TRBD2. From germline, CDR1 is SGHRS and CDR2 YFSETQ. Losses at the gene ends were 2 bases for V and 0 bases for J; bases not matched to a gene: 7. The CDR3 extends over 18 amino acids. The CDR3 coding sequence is TGCGCCAGCAGCTTAGGACTAGCGGGATCTGCTAGCACAGATACGCAGTATTTT. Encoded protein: CASSLGLAGSASTDTQYF. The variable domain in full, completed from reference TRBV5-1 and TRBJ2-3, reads KAGVTQTPRYLIKTRGQQVTLSCSPISGHRSVSWYQQTPGQGLQFLFEYFSETQRNKGNFPGRFSGRQFSNSRSEMNVSTLELGDSALYLCASSLGLAGSASTDTQYFGPGTRLTVL.

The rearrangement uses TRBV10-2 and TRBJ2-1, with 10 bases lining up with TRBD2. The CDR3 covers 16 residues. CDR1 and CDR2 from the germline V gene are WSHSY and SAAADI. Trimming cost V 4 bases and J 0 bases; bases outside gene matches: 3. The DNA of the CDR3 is TGCGCCAGCAGTGGGCAGCGGGGGGGCTCCTACAATGAGCAGTTCTTC. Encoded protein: CASSGQRGGSYNEQFF.

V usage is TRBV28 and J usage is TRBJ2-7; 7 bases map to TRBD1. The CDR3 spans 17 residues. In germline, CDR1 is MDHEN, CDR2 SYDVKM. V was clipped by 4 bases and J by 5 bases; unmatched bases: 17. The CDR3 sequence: CASSSSISDRADDEQYF. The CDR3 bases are TGTGCCAGCAGTTCTTCAATATCTGACAGGGCCGACGACGAGCAGTACTTC.

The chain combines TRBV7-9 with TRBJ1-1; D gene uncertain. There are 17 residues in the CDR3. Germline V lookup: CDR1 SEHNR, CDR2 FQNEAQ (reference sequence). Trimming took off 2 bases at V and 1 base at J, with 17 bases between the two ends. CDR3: CASSLLRPKTENTEAFF. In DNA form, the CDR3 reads TGTGCCAGCAGCTTATTACGGCCCAAGACGGAGAACACTGAAGCTTTCTTT.

Here the CDR3 reads CASSLLGTIYF. The CDR3 DNA reads TGTGCCAGCAGCCTCTTGGGGACCATATATTTT. This chain links TRBV7-2 with TRBJ1-3; D is uncertain. The CDR3 is 11 amino acids. In germline, CDR1 is SGHTA, CDR2 FQGNSA. Between the trimmed V and J ends, which lost 5 bases and 10 bases, there was a span of 9 bases.